A single sample gave rise to the 11 T cell receptor beta chains below, sequenced in a study of response to subunit inactivated influenza vaccine. TCRdb reprocessed the RT-PCR reads with MiXCR, giving one entry per CDR3 protein. The data contain 530,000 or so distinct CDR3 sequences, roughly 27% of them singletons. Sequences were derived from CD4+ T cells sorted from PBMCs, sampled 4 to 6 days after vaccination. The receptors originated from a man in his fifties or sixties who received an inactivated influenza vaccine.

A remark on this clonotype: Its ends do not fully match the called genes, so a read error is possible. CDR3 sequence reads: CASSQGWNSYEQCF. CDR3 DNA sequence: TGTGCCAGCAGCCAGGGTTGGAATTCCTACGAGCAGTGCTTC. The gene calls are TRBV7-2 and TRBJ2-7; D may be TRBD1 (5 bases). The CDR3 is 14 residues long. From germline, CDR1 is SGHTA and CDR2 FQGNSA.

This sequence joins TRBV9 and TRBJ2-5; 7 bases line up with TRBD2. The V gene's germline CDR1 is SGDLS and CDR2 YYNGEE. This CDR3 spans 15 amino acids. V trimming: 1 base; J trimming: 5 bases; junction bases outside the gene matches: 8. CDR3 loop: CASSVRGAGRETQYF. CDR3 sequence (DNA): TGTGCCAGCAGCGTACGAGGAGCGGGACGGGAGACCCAGTACTTC. Together with reference TRBV9 and TRBJ2-5, the CDR3 gives the full variable domain: DSGVTQTPKHLITATGQRVTLRCSPRSGDLSVYWYQQSLDQGLQFLIQYYNGEERAKGNILERFSAQQFPDLHSELNLSSLELGDSALYFCASSVRGAGRETQYFGPGTRLLVL.

V usage is TRBV11-2 and J usage is TRBJ2-3; D gene unclear. V was clipped by 5 bases and J by 2 bases, with 14 bases between them. The germline V gene has CDR1 SGHAT and CDR2 FQNNGV. The CDR3 contains 15 residues. This CDR3 is CASSLAVIPTDTQYF. Written as DNA, the CDR3 is TGTGCCAGCAGCCTCGCTGTGATCCCCACAGATACGCAGTATTTT.

This clonotype came up a few times. The CDR3 coding sequence is TGTGCCAGCAGTTACTCGACTAGCGGGAGACACGAGCAGTACTTC. It yields the protein CASSYSTSGRHEQYF. The J gene is TRBJ2-7, the V gene TRBV6-5; TRBD2 matches at 12 bases. The germline V gene encodes CDR1 MNHEY and CDR2 SVGAGI. The CDR3 totals 15 residues. Trimming at V came to 0 bases and at J to 5 bases, leaving 2 bases not matched to a gene.

The V and J genes are TRBV20-1 and TRBJ2-3, with D tentatively TRBD2 (5 bases). The ends were cut back, 3 bases at V and 4 bases at J, with 14 bases in the middle. The CDR3 consists of 14 residues. The germline gives CDR1 DFQATT, CDR2 SNEGSKA (reference sequence). CDR3 protein: CSASRTGYSDTQYF. The CDR3, as DNA: TGCAGTGCTAGCCGGACGGGATATTCAGATACGCAGTATTTT.

The sample holds a few counts of this clonotype. This chain links TRBV15 with TRBJ2-3; 8 nucleotides align to TRBD1. V was clipped by 0 bases and J by 2 bases; unmatched bases: 13. Germline V lookup: CDR1 LNHNV, CDR2 YYDKDF (reference sequence). This CDR3 region has 19 residues. The DNA of the CDR3 is TGTGCCACCAGCAGAGATATGGGGACCGGGACAGGAGACACAGATACGCAGTATTTT. Protein product: CATSRDMGTGTGDTDTQYF.

The rearrangement joins TRBV4-2 to TRBJ2-3, with a tentative D call TRBD2 (6 bases). The V gene lost 5 bases and the J gene lost 4 bases, with 16 bases spanning the gap. The CDR3 runs 15 residues. Germline assignment: CDR1 LGHNA and CDR2 YNFKEQ. CDR3 coding DNA: TGTGCCAGCAGCAAAGGGGACGGGAGCCCAGATACGCAGTATTTT. As protein: CASSKGDGSPDTQYF.

V is TRBV6-2 or TRBV6-3 and J is TRBJ2-5; D call uncertain. CDR1 and CDR2 from the germline V gene are MNHEY and SVGEGT. V was trimmed by 5 bases and J by 4 bases, leaving 17 bases between them. CDR3 length: 15 amino acids. CDR3 protein: CASSPNPKSVETQYF. As DNA, the CDR3 is TGTGCCAGCAGTCCTAACCCTAAATCGGTAGAGACCCAGTACTTC.

This clonotype showed up just a few times. This chain links TRBV6-1 with TRBJ2-5; 15 bases align to TRBD2. With V trimmed by 2 bases and J by 4 bases, 11 bases remained unmatched. The length of the CDR3 is 19 residues. Looked up from germline, CDR1 is MNHNS and CDR2 is SASEGT. The CDR3 DNA follows: TGTGCCAGCAGTGAAAGCCGATCTCGGGGACTAGCGGGGGGAGAGACCCAGTACTTC. Translating it yields CASSESRSRGLAGGETQYF.

This clonotype appeared many times. The J gene is TRBJ2-7, the V gene TRBV5-1; 7 nucleotides agree with TRBD1. CDR3 length: 15 amino acids. V lost 0 bases to trimming and J lost 2 bases; unmatched junction nucleotides: 5. Germline CDR1 and CDR2: SGHRS and YFSETQ. CDR3 sequence: CASSLGGTAAYEQYF. CDR3 nucleotide sequence: TGCGCCAGCAGCTTGGGAGGGACAGCAGCCTACGAGCAGTACTTC.

This clonotype was found a few times. V gene TRBV4-3 combines with J gene TRBJ1-1, with D possibly TRBD1 on 5 matching bases. The CDR3 length is 16 residues. The V gene's germline CDR1 is LGHNA and CDR2 YSLEER. Trimming took off 0 bases at V and 4 bases at J, with 15 bases between the two ends. CDR3 coding DNA: TGCGCCAGCAGCCAAGAATTGGGGGGATGGATCACTGAAGCTTTCTTT. It yields the protein CASSQELGGWITEAFF.